Detailed here is one T cell receptor (beta chain). Its target is unknown. This sample was taken from a study of shared clonotypes between healthy human individuals. The authors' processing: ImmunoSEQ sequences covered only the junction and lacked quality scores; filtering therefore differed. Here immunoSEQ multiplex PCR was the method, and the copy in TCRdb shows in-frame clones only, minus some. D and trimming come from the DNA, and the V and J calls and clone size come from that table. The sample has some 650,000 clones; around 97% are singletons. Study results and caveats: The small donor group covered limited genetic and exposure diversity.

The study drew its donors from healthy HIV-negative adults without recent acute infections or vaccinations. The CDR3 is 19 amino acids. Losses at the gene ends were 1 base for V and 8 bases for J; bases not matched to a gene: 15. Germline loops: CDR1 MDHEN, CDR2 SYDVKM. The chain recombines TRBV28 with TRBJ2-1, with TRBD2 matching 12 bases. The sequenced sample was naive CD4+ T cells sorted from blood. Documented subset: CD45RA+ positively selected. This TCR derives from a woman aged 25 to 39 in good health. CDR3 protein: CASSLFGLAGGPKVDEQFF. CDR3 bases: TGTGCCAGCAGTTTATTCGGGCTAGCGGGAGGGCCAAAGGTGGATGAGCAGTTCTTC.